This T cell receptor beta chain was sequenced in a study of cytomegalovirus exposure and HLA in healthy donors. General study points: The investigators catalogued 150 or so TCR beta chains as cytomegalovirus-associated.

The PCR made use of 60 Vbeta and 13 Jbeta primers. The method was immunoSEQ multiplex PCR; TCRdb's version includes in-frame clones alone and lacks a portion of them. The sample lists some 91,000 clones, roughly 75% seen once, with more than 0.6% in the top ten. The length of the CDR3 is 13 residues. Germline V gene lookup returns CDR1 SGHTA and CDR2 FQGNSA. V lost 0 bases, J lost 2 bases, and 3 bases lay in between. This clone was observed a handful of times. As yet, its antigen is unknown. The source is a woman aged 55-70 years in good health and CMV-seronegative. The sample comprised PBMCs. The chain uses TRBV7-2 and TRBJ2-3; D gene ambiguous. CDR3 sequence reads: CASSLAYTDTQYF. In DNA, the CDR3 is TGTGCCAGCAGCTTAGCGTACACAGATACGCAGTATTTT.